These 8 T cell receptor beta chains originate from one sample sequenced in a study of identical twins. Via MiXCR, TCRdb re-called the 5' RACE reads, giving one row per CDR3 protein. The data hold 350,000 or so distinct CDR3 sequences, with 9% to 15% observed a single time. The same data also contributed to another study, on yellow fever vaccine responses in identical twins.

The sequenced sample was CD8+ T cells sorted from blood. These receptors were collected from a woman aged 18-29 years in good health.

The chain couples TRBV12-3 or TRBV12-4 to TRBJ1-1, with unresolved D. There are 13 residues in the CDR3. The V end was cut by 6 bases, the J end by 4 bases, with 12 bases between. Here the CDR3 DNA reads TGTGCCAGCAGCAAATACATAAGCACTGAAGCTTTCTTT. Encoded protein: CASSKYISTEAFF.

The chain uses TRBV4-1 and TRBJ1-5; tentatively, D is TRBD1 (6 bases). The V end lost 0 bases, the J end lost 0 bases, and 6 bases lay between the germline ends. This CDR3 is built from 15 residues. CDR1 is MGHRA, CDR2 YSYEKL, per germline. CDR3 nucleotides: TGCGCCAGCAGCCAAGAGGGGGCTAGCAATCAGCCCCAGCATTTT. It specifies CASSQEGASNQPQHF.

This clonotype was observed a handful of times. The J gene is TRBJ2-3, the V gene TRBV2, with 10 bases fitting TRBD1. V shed 6 bases, J shed 4 bases, and the junction held 1 base outside the gene matches. CDR1 is SNHLY, CDR2 FYNNEI, per germline. CDR3 length equals 13 residues. The CDR3 nucleotides read TGTGCCAGCAGCGACAGGGGGCCAGATACGCAGTATTTT. Translation: CASSDRGPDTQYF. The whole variable domain, filled in from reference TRBV2 and TRBJ2-3, reads EPEVTQTPSHQVTQMGQEVILRCVPISNHLYFYWYRQILGQKVEFLVSFYNNEISEKSEIFDDQFSVERPDGSNFTLKIRSTKLEDSAMYFCASSDRGPDTQYFGPGTRLTVL.

J is TRBJ2-1 and V is TRBV12-3 or TRBV12-4; 13 bases line up with TRBD2. The CDR3 is 19 residues long. V shed 5 bases, J shed 1 base, and the junction held 11 bases outside the gene matches. CDR3 DNA: TGTGCCAGCAGTCCAACACTAGCGGGAGGGCCGGAGTCCTACAATGAGCAGTTCTTC. It encodes CASSPTLAGGPESYNEQFF.

This clonotype was counted ten times or more. V gene TRBV12-3 or TRBV12-4 combines with J gene TRBJ1-2; D is uncertain. The CDR3 covers 14 residues. V lost 3 bases and J lost 5, with 13 bases in between. In nucleotides, the CDR3 is TGTGCCAGCAGTTTCCTGTCAGGAGATTATGGCTACACCTTC. This sequence encodes CASSFLSGDYGYTF.

This clonotype occurred many times. The chain recombines TRBV6-2 or TRBV6-3 with TRBJ2-1, with D unresolved. The V gene lost 0 bases and the J gene lost 3 bases, with 0 bases spanning the gap. CDR1 MNHEY and CDR2 SVGEGT come from the germline V gene. This CDR3 spans 12 amino acids. The CDR3 sequence is CASSYSYNEQFF. In nucleotides, the CDR3 is TGTGCCAGCAGTTACTCCTACAATGAGCAGTTCTTC.

This clonotype was counted at least ten times. V and J are TRBV20-1 and TRBJ1-6; 7 bases are a match to TRBD1. There are 14 residues in the CDR3. The germline V gene encodes CDR1 DFQATT and CDR2 SNEGSKA (reference sequence). With 5 bases clipped from V and 8 bases from J, the junction kept 9 bases outside the gene matches. The CDR3 bases are TGCAGTGCTTCCCCCGACAGGGAATATTCACCCCTCCACTTT. This gives the protein CSASPDREYSPLHF.

This sequence joins TRBV3-1 and TRBJ2-2, with D possibly TRBD2 on 5 matching bases. The V gene lost 1 base and the J gene lost 6 bases, with 6 bases spanning the gap. The CDR3 length is 13 residues. CDR1 is LGHDT, CDR2 YNNKEL, per germline (reference sequence). CDR3 loop: CASSQAGSGELFF. The CDR3 DNA reads as TGTGCCAGCAGCCAAGCGGGGTCCGGGGAGCTGTTTTTT.